The clone carrying this T cell receptor (beta chain) has a single count. The CDR3 covers 14 residues. Trimming pared 1 base from V and 5 bases from J, leaving 11 bases between. Germline V CDR1 and CDR2: KGHDR, SFDVKD. This specimen comes from a study of blood T cell repertoires in COVID-19. Study at large: Sources were T cells, B-cell-depleted T cells, or PBMCs; the material itself was cDNA or gDNA.

Original processing methods: How many nucleated cells were present was estimated from reference gene primer amplification. Assay used: immunoSEQ multiplex PCR; TCRdb lists only in-frame clones, some missing. D and trimming come from the DNA, and the V and J calls and clone size come from that table. The table includes around 59,000 clones, approximately 90% detected once. The sequence was obtained from a man aged 55 to 69 with acute or convalescent COVID-19. The chain couples TRBV24-1 to TRBJ2-7; a possible D gene is TRBD2 (6 bases). The sequencing sample was made of peripheral blood. CDR3 in DNA: TGTGCCACCAGTGATTTATTTGGGGGGAACGAGCAGTACTTC. Translation: CATSDLFGGNEQYF.